This record covers a single T cell receptor (beta chain). The sample is drawn from a study of blood T cell repertoires in COVID-19. Using immunoSEQ multiplex PCR, the repertoire was profiled, and TCRdb retains in-frame clones only, with some absent. The sample consists of about 200,000 clones, roughly 87% of them appearing once. In germline, CDR1 is MNHEY, CDR2 SVGAGI. This CDR3 contains 13 residues. The V end lost 5 bases, the J end lost 1 base, and 8 bases lay between the germline ends. The gene calls are TRBV6-5 and TRBJ1-2; no reliable D call. Sequencing was done on a sample of peripheral blood. The receptor was derived from a man in his sixties with active or convalescent COVID-19. CDR3 residues: CASSLTVNYGYTF. Here the CDR3 DNA reads TGTGCCAGCAGTCTCACAGTTAACTATGGCTACACCTTC.